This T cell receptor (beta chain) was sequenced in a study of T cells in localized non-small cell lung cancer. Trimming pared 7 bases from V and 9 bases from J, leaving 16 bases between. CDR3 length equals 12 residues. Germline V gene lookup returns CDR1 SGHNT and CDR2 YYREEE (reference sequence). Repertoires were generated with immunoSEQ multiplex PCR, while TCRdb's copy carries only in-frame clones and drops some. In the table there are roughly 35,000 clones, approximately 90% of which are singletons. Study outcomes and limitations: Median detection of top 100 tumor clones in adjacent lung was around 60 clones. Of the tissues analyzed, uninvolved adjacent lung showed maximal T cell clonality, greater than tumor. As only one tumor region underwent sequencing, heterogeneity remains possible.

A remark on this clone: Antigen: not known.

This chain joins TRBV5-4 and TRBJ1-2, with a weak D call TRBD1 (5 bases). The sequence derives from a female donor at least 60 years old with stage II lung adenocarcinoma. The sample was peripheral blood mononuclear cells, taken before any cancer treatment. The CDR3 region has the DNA TGTGCCAGCGCCTCGGGGGGTCGCTGCTACACCTTC. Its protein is CASASGGRCYTF.